A single sample gave rise to the 6 T cell receptor beta chains below, sequenced in a study of T cells after yellow fever vaccination. TCRdb fed the 5' RACE reads into MiXCR, producing one record per CDR3 protein. Altogether about 57,000 distinct CDR3 sequences are present, around 7.4% being singletons, with the ten largest covering 36%. Sequenced material: CD8+ T cells sorted from PBMCs, taken 15 days after the yellow fever booster vaccination. The origin of the receptors is a man aged 25-45 years who received the YFV17D yellow fever vaccine.

This clonotype has a count of ten or more. The chain joins TRBV28 to TRBJ2-6, with D possibly being TRBD1 (6 bases). CDR3 length: 13 residues. Trimming took off 8 bases at V and 2 bases at J, with 7 bases between the two ends. Germline values: CDR1 MDHEN, CDR2 SYDVKM. CDR3 sequence reads: CASSGAGANVLTF. In DNA form, the CDR3 reads TGTGCCAGCTCAGGGGCTGGGGCCAACGTCCTGACTTTC.

This clonotype was found many times. One end of the junction varies from germline; a read error may be responsible. This chain uses TRBV9 with TRBJ2-2; the match to TRBD2 covers 10 bases. The CDR3 runs 15 residues. Per the germline V gene, CDR1 is SGDLS and CDR2 is YYNGEE. CDR3 protein: CASSGGLANAGEPFF. CDR3 DNA: TGTGCCAGCAGCGGGGGACTAGCGAACGCCGGGGAGCCGTTTTTT.

This clonotype showed up many times. V usage is TRBV3-1 and J usage is TRBJ2-3, with no clear D. Germline V gene data show CDR1 as LGHDT and CDR2 as YNNKEL (reference sequence). The CDR3 is 15 residues long. V was trimmed by 0 bases and J by 2 bases, leaving 9 bases between them. This chain's CDR3 is CASSQEGGPTDTQYF. The CDR3 bases are TGTGCCAGCAGCCAAGAGGGCGGACCCACAGATACGCAGTATTTT.

This clonotype has a count of ten or more. V and J are TRBV9 and TRBJ2-5; 10 positions agree with TRBD2. The CDR3 runs to 16 residues. V lost 3 bases and J lost 4; bases outside the gene matches: 9. Germline CDR1 SGDLS, CDR2 YYNGEE. Written as DNA, the CDR3 is TGTGCCAGCAGCGCATCAGCGGGAGGGCTTGGAGAGACCCAGTACTTC. Protein product: CASSASAGGLGETQYF.

This clonotype was counted ten times or more. The chain uses TRBV24-1 and TRBJ2-3; D may be TRBD2 (6 bases). Looked up from germline, CDR1 is KGHDR and CDR2 is SFDVKD. The CDR3 runs to 15 residues. The V and J ends lost 9 bases and 5 bases respectively, with 20 bases between them. CDR3 coding DNA: TGTGCCACCCTCGCTCCGTTGGACTATCAAGATACGCAGTATTTT. Translation gives CATLAPLDYQDTQYF.

This clonotype was counted many times. The chain links TRBV6-5 to TRBJ1-6; D is unresolved. CDR3 length: 13 amino acids. Germline V lookup: CDR1 MNHEY, CDR2 SVGAGI. V shed 3 bases and J shed 7 bases, with 7 bases lying between them. In nucleotides, the CDR3 is TGTGCCAGCAGTTATCCAGGAAATTCACCCCTCCACTTT. Its protein product is CASSYPGNSPLHF.